Listed below are T cell receptor beta chains from one sample, sequenced in a study of human T cells and chemical hapten exposure. TCRdb independently ran MiXCR on the RACE reads; one entry per CDR3 protein. The sample includes about 52,000 distinct CDR3 sequences, 11% of them seen just once. The sequencing here drew on whole blood, taken in connection with sensitization to the hapten diphenylcyclopropenone (DPC). These receptors originate from a woman aged 40-49 years with alopecia areata. Some clones in this sample may be carry-over from other donors' samples. Both conserved end residues are part of each CDR3. A D gene is named only where the DNA matches it firmly. Only some rows state a clone size, as once, few, many or a class for expanded clones.

TRBD1	TRBV7-2	TRBJ2-4	few	CASSADRAAKNIQYF	TGTGCCAGCAGCGCGGACAGGGCAGCCAAAAACATTCAGTACTTC
TRBD1	TRBV5-1	TRBJ2-5	few	CASSFGQGSEETQYF	TGCGCCAGCAGCTTTGGACAGGGGAGTGAAGAGACCCAGTACTTC
TRBD2	TRBV3-1	TRBJ2-1	few	CASSLSLAGSYNEQFF	TGTGCCAGCAGCCTCAGTCTAGCGGGCTCCTACAATGAGCAGTTCTTC
TRBD1	TRBV7-3	TRBJ2-2	few	CASGTGPTGELFF	TGTGCCAGCGGGACAGGACCCACCGGGGAGCTGTTTTTT
TRBD2	TRBV20-1	TRBJ2-2	NA	CSAPGLAGVAGELFF	TGCAGTGCCCCCGGACTAGCGGGAGTAGCCGGGGAGCTGTTTTTT
NA	TRBV28	TRBJ2-7	many	CASAPAELISYEQYF	TGTGCCAGCGCTCCGGCGGAGCTTATCTCCTACGAGCAGTACTTC
NA	TRBV11-2	TRBJ2-1	few	CASSEQGNEQFF	TGTGCCAGCAGCGAACAGGGTAATGAGCAGTTCTTC
NA	TRBV21-1	TRBJ2-7	many	CASSKAGTAQPLRPYEQYF	TGTGCCAGCAGCAAAGCCGGGACAGCCCAACCCCTACGCCCCTACGAGCAGTACTTC
TRBD2	TRBV7-3	TRBJ2-1	many	CASSPVDSGRNEQFF	TGTGCCAGCAGCCCCGTGGATAGCGGGAGGAATGAGCAGTTCTTC
NA	TRBV28	TRBJ2-7	many	CASSYGKGYEQYF	TGTGCCAGCAGTTATGGAAAGGGCTACGAGCAGTACTTC
NA	TRBV2	TRBJ1-5	few	CASSEWGRQRPNQPQHF	TGTGCCAGCAGTGAATGGGGTAGACAAAGACCCAATCAGCCCCAGCATTTT
TRBD2	TRBV11-2	TRBJ2-1	few	CASSLGTSGRAVNEQFF	TGTGCCAGCAGCTTAGGGACTAGCGGGAGGGCCGTCAATGAGCAGTTCTTC
NA	TRBV25-1	TRBJ1-1	NA	CASREKGMNTEAFF	TGTGCCAGCCGGGAAAAGGGAATGAACACTGAAGCTTTCTTT